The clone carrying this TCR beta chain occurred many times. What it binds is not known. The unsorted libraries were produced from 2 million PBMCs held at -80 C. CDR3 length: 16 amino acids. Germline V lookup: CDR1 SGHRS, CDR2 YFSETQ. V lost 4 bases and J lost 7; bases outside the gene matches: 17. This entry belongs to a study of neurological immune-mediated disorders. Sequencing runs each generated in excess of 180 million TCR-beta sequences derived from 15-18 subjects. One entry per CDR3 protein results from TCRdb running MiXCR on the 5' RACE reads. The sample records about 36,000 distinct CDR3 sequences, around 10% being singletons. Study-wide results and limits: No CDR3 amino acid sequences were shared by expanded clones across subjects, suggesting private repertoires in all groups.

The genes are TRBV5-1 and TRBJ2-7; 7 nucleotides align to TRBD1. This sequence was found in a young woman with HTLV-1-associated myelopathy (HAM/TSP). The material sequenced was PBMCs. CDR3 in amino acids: CASSRDGTAQLGEQYF. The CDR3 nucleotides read TGCGCCAGCAGCAGAGACGGGACAGCTCAGCTCGGAGAGCAGTACTTC.